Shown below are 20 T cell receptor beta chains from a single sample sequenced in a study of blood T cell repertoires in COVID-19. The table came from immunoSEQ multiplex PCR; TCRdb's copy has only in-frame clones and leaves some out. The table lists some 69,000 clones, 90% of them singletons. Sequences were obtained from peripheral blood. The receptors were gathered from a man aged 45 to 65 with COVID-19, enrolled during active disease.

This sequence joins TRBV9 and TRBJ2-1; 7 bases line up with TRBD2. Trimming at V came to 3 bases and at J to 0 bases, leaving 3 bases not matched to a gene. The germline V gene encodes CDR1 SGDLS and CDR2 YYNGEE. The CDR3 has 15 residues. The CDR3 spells CASSASGISYNEQFF. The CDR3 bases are TGTGCCAGCAGCGCAAGCGGGATCTCCTACAATGAGCAGTTCTTC.

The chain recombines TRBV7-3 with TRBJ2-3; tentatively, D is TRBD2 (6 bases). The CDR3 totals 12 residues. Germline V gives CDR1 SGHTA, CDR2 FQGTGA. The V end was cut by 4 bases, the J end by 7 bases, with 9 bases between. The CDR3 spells CASSSGTHTQYF. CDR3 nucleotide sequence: TGTGCCAGCAGCTCCGGGACTCATACGCAGTATTTT.

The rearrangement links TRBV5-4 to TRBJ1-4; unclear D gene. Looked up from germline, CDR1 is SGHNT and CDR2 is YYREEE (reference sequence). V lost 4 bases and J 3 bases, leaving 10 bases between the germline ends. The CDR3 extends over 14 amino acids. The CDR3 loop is CASSLGGSNEKLFF. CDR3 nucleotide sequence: TGTGCCAGCAGCCTTGGAGGGTCTAATGAAAAACTGTTTTTT.

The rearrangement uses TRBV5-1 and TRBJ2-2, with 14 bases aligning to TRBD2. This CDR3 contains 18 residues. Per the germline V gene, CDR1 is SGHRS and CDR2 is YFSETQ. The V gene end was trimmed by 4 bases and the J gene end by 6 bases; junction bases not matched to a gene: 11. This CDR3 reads CASSQGLAGAGGAGELFF. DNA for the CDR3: TGCGCCAGCAGCCAGGGACTAGCGGGGGCAGGAGGCGCCGGGGAGCTGTTTTTT.

CDR3 protein: CASSLGTGGNEQYF. Here the CDR3 DNA reads TGTGCCAGCAGCTTAGGGACAGGGGGTAACGAGCAGTACTTC. V usage is TRBV7-8 and J usage is TRBJ2-7; TRBD1 agrees at 10 bases. The CDR3 has 14 residues. Trimming took 1 base from V and 5 from J; bases not matched to a gene: 2. Germline V CDR1 and CDR2: SGHVS, FQNEAQ.

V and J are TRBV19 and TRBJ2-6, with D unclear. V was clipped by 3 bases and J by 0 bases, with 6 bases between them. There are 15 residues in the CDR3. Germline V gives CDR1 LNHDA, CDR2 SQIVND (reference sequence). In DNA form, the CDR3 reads TGTGCCAGTAGTATCGCGGCCTCTGGGGCCAACGTCCTGACTTTC. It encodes CASSIAASGANVLTF.

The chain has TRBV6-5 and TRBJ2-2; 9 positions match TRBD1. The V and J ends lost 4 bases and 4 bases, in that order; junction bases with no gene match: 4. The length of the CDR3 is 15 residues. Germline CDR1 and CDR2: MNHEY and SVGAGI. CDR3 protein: CASSSTGGRTGELFF. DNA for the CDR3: TGTGCCAGCAGTTCGACAGGGGGTCGCACCGGGGAGCTGTTTTTT.

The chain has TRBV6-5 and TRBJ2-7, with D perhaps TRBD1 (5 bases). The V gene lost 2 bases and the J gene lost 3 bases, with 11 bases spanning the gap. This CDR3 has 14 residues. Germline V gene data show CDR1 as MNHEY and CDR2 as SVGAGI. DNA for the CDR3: TGTGCCAGCAGTTACGACCGCAGGGTCTACGAGCAGTACTTC. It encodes CASSYDRRVYEQYF.

DNA of the CDR3: TGTGCCGCAGGACTAGCCTCGACCACCGGGGAGCTGTTTTTT. Translation gives CAAGLASTTGELFF. This chain links TRBV3-1 (or the pseudogene TRBV3-2) with TRBJ2-2; TRBD2 aligns across 8 bases. This CDR3 comprises 14 residues. Germline V lookup: CDR1 LGHDT, CDR2 YNNKEL (reference sequence). The V segment lost 11 bases and the J segment 4 bases; nucleotides outside the gene matches: 9.

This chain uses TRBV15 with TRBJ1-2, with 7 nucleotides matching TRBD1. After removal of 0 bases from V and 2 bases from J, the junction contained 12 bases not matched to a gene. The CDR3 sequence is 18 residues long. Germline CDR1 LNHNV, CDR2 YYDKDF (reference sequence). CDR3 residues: CATSRDRGQLGWNYGYTF. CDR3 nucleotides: TGTGCCACCAGCAGAGATCGGGGACAGTTAGGTTGGAACTATGGCTACACCTTC.

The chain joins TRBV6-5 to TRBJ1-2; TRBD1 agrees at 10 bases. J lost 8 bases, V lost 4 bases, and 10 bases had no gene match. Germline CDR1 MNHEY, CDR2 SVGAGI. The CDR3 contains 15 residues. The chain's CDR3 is CASSFNPGTGEGYTF. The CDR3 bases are TGTGCCAGCAGTTTCAACCCCGGGACAGGGGAAGGCTACACCTTC.

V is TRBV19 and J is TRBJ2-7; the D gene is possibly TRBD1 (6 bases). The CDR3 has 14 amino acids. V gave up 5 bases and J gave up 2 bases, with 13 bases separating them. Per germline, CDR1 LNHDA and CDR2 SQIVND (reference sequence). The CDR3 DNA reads TGTGCCAGTAGTTTCACAGGGACCGCCTACGAGCAGTACTTC. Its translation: CASSFTGTAYEQYF.

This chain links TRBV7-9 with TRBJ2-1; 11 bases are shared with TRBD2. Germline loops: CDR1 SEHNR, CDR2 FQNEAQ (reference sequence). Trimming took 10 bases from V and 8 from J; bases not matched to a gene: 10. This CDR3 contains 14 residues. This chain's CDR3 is CATTTSGGVYEQFF. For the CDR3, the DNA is TGTGCCACCACAACTAGCGGGGGAGTATATGAGCAGTTCTTC.

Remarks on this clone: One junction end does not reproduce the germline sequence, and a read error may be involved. CDR3 amino acids: CASSSFNEQFF. Written as DNA, the CDR3 is TGCGCCAGCAGCTCCTTCAATGAGCAGTTCTTC. The chain links TRBV5-1 to TRBJ2-1, with D uncertain. The CDR3 loop spans 11 amino acids. The germline CDR1 and CDR2 sequences are SGHRS and YFSETQ.

The CDR3 region is CASSQDFWWPSGGPTDTQYF. Here the CDR3 DNA reads TGTGCCAGCAGCCAAGATTTTTGGTGGCCGTCGGGAGGGCCTACAGATACGCAGTATTTT. The chain combines TRBV3-1 (or the pseudogene TRBV3-2) with TRBJ2-3; 8 nucleotides agree with TRBD2. The V and J ends lost 0 bases and 3 bases, in that order; junction bases with no gene match: 17. The CDR3 consists of 20 residues. Germline V gene sequence: CDR1 LGHDT, CDR2 YNNKEL (reference sequence).

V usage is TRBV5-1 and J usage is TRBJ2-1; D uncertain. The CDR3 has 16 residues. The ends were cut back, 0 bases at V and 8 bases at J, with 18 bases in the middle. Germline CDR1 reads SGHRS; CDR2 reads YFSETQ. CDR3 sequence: CASSLGLRRGLDEQFF. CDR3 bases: TGCGCCAGCAGCTTGGGTTTACGTAGAGGATTGGATGAGCAGTTCTTC.

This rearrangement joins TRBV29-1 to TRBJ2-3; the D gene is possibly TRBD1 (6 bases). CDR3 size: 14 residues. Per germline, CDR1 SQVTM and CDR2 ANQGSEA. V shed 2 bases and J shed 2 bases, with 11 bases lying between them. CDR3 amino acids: CSVERDTATDTQYF. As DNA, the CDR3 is TGCAGCGTTGAAAGGGACACCGCCACAGATACGCAGTATTTT.

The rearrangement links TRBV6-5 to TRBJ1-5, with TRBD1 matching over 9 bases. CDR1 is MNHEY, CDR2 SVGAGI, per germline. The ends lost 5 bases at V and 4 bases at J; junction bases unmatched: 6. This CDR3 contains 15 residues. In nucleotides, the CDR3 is TGTGCCAGCAGTCAGGGACAGGGTGGGAATCAGCCCCAGCATTTT. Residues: CASSQGQGGNQPQHF.

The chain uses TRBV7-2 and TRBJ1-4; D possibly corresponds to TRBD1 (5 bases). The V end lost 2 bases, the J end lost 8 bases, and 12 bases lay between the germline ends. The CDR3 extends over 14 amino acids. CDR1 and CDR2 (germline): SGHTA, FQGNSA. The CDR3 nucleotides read TGTGCCAGCAGCTTACAGGGTTTCGAGGAAAAACTGTTTTTT. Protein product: CASSLQGFEEKLFF.

DNA for the CDR3: TGTGCCAGCAGCTCACGGGGATTTTGGATGGAGACCCAGTACTTC. It codes for CASSSRGFWMETQYF. The chain combines TRBV11-2 with TRBJ2-5; maybe TRBD2 (5 bases). CDR1 and CDR2 (germline): SGHAT, FQNNGV. The CDR3 runs to 15 residues. Trimming pared 4 bases from V and 5 bases from J, leaving 17 bases between. The entire variable domain, with the rest obtained from reference TRBV11-2 and TRBJ2-5, is as follows: EAGVAQSPRYKIIEKRQSVAFWCNPISGHATLYWYQQILGQGPKLLIQFQNNGVVDDSQLPKDRFSAERLKGVDSTLKIQPAKLEDSAVYLCASSSRGFWMETQYFGPGTRLLVL.